The 2 T cell receptor beta chains below were found in one sample sequenced in a study of blood T cell repertoires in COVID-19. Assay used: immunoSEQ multiplex PCR; TCRdb lists only in-frame clones, some missing. The data contain 150,000 to 200,000 clones, roughly 80% of them seen just once; the ten biggest clones take up about 3%. Material: peripheral blood. These receptors came from a man aged 65-85 years with acute or convalescent COVID-19.

The rearrangement uses TRBV7-6 and TRBJ2-7, with TRBD2 identical over 14 bases. Germline-derived CDR1 and CDR2 are SGHVS and FNYEAQ. The CDR3 runs 18 residues. V shed 5 bases and J 2 bases; nucleotides not matched to a gene: 11. The CDR3 DNA is TGTGCCAGCAGCCTAGTAGCGCAGGGACTAGCGGGGGCCTACGAGCAGTACTTC. It translates to CASSLVAQGLAGAYEQYF. The full variable domain, with the rest looked up from reference TRBV7-6 and TRBJ2-7, is GAGVSQSPRYKVTKRGQDVALRCDPISGHVSLYWYRQALGQGPEFLTYFNYEAQQDKSGLPNDRFSAERPEGSISTLTIQRTEQRDSAMYRCASSLVAQGLAGAYEQYFGPGTRLTVT.

The chain employs TRBV18 and TRBJ2-7; tentative D call: TRBD2 (5 bases). The CDR3 consists of 16 residues. V was trimmed by 3 bases and J by 0 bases, leaving 15 bases between them. Germline V gene lookup returns CDR1 KGHSH and CDR2 LQKENI. DNA of the CDR3: TGTGCCAGCTCACCGCCCGGTATGGGGAGCTCCTACGAGCAGTACTTC. Amino acids: CASSPPGMGSSYEQYF.